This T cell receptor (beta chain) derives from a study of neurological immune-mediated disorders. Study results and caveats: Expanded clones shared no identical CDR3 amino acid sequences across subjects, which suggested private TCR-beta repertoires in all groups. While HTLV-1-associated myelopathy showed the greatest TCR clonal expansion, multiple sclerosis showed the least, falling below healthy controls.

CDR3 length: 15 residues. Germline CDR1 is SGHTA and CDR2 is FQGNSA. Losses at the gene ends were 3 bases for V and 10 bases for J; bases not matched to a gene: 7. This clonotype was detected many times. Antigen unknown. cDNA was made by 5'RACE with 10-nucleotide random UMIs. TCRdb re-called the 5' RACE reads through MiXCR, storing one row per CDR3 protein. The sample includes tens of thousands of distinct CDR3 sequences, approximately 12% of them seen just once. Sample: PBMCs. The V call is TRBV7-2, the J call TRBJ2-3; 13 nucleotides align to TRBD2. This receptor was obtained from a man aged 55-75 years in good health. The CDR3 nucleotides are TGTGCCAGCAGCTTTAGACTAGCGGGGGGTCAAGCGCAGTATTTT. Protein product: CASSFRLAGGQAQYF.